This T cell receptor (beta chain) was captured by sequencing in a study of cytomegalovirus exposure and HLA in healthy donors. Notes on this clone: As yet, its antigen is unknown.

V was clipped by 6 bases and J by 2 bases; unmatched bases: 13. This CDR3 is 16 amino acids long. The germline CDR1 and CDR2 sequences are SGDLS and YYNGEE. Researchers ran the PCR with 60 Vbeta and 13 Jbeta primers. Using immunoSEQ multiplex PCR, the repertoire was profiled, and TCRdb retains in-frame clones only, with some absent. The table has 160,000 or so clones, about 85% seen once. The study's findings and limits: Later genetic work tied a missense DCLRE1C variant to beta-chain V and J trimming. Being productive about 87% or about 30% of the time was typical of most TCR beta V segments in an earlier analysis. There was a cluster of highly shared sequence variants that was likely a sequencing artifact. Usually a TCR sequence was rare, but some public TCRs were found in many donors.

The sample was PBMCs. The chain combines TRBV9 with TRBJ2-5, with 7 positions matching TRBD2. The source of this sequence is a male donor in good health and CMV-seropositive. The CDR3 region is CASTPGRGSGQETQYF. The DNA of the CDR3 is TGTGCCAGCACCCCCGGGCGCGGGAGTGGGCAAGAGACCCAGTACTTC.